This T cell receptor beta chain was identified during a study of T cell clones after liver transplantation. Study context: Standard immunosuppression, with no induction, continued until 12-24 months after transplant.

V shed 7 bases and J shed 2 bases, with 12 bases lying between them. CDR3 length: 14 amino acids. Germline loops: CDR1 MNHNY, CDR2 SVGAGI (reference sequence). Profiling relied on immunoSEQ multiplex PCR, and the TCRdb table lists in-frame clones only, not all of them. The table includes under 60,000 clones, more than 70% detected once. A single count supports this clone. The chain couples TRBV6-6 to TRBJ1-5; weak D call: TRBD1 (5 bases). This TCR was recovered from a human patient who received a liver transplant. T cells may partly derive from the graft donor. Here the sequenced sample was CD4+ T cells from blood, taken at the 22-month timepoint. This chain's CDR3 is CASTSGEGNQPQHF. CDR3 in DNA: TGTGCCAGCACTTCGGGGGAAGGCAATCAGCCCCAGCATTTT.